Listed below are T cell receptor beta chains from one sample, sequenced in a study of T cell changes during pregnancy in multiple sclerosis. Clones were sequenced by immunoSEQ multiplex PCR, and TCRdb holds only the in-frame ones, with some missing. The repertoire consists of 45,000 to 50,000 clones, with around 92% occurring once and the leading ten covering less than 5%. The sample in question was CD8+ T cells from peripheral blood mononuclear cells, obtained in the first trimester of pregnancy. These receptors originate from a female donor with multiple sclerosis, enrolled in a pregnancy study. The CDR3 runs from the conserved cysteine through the conserved F or W. D genes are given only for firm matches. Size is stated for part of the rows, as once, few or many counts, or as a class when the clone is expanded.

V gene: TRBV27; D gene: .; J gene: TRBJ2-2; clone size: .; CDR3 DNA: TGTGCCAGCAGTCGTAACAGGGAAACGGTCACCGGGGAGCTGTTTTTT; CDR3 protein: CASSRNRETVTGELFF
V gene: TRBV6-5; D gene: TRBD1; J gene: TRBJ1-2; clone size: .; CDR3 DNA: TGTGCCAGCAGACCAACGAGGGGGCAAGACTATGGCTACACCTTC; CDR3 protein: CASRPTRGQDYGYTF
V gene: TRBV15; D gene: .; J gene: TRBJ2-1; clone size: .; CDR3 DNA: TGTGCCACCAGCCCTGGCCCGACTTGGGCTACAGGTGAGCAGTTCTTC; CDR3 protein: CATSPGPTWATGEQFF
V gene: TRBV2; D gene: .; J gene: TRBJ2-1; clone size: .; CDR3 DNA: TGTGCCAGCAGTGTTCCCGTGTCGGGGAATGAGCAGTTCTTC; CDR3 protein: CASSVPVSGNEQFF
V gene: TRBV10-3; D gene: .; J gene: TRBJ2-3; clone size: .; CDR3 DNA: TGTGCCATCAGTGAGTCGGGGGGAGGCAGCACAGATACGCAGTATTTT; CDR3 protein: CAISESGGGSTDTQYF
V gene: TRBV2; D gene: .; J gene: TRBJ2-5; clone size: .; CDR3 DNA: TGTGCCAGCAAAAAACGGCAGGGTGTAGTAGAGACCCAGTACTTC; CDR3 protein: CASKKRQGVVETQYF
V gene: TRBV2; D gene: .; J gene: TRBJ2-7; clone size: .; CDR3 DNA: TGTGCCAGCGGGTTAGCGGTATACGAGCAGTACTTC; CDR3 protein: CASGLAVYEQYF
V gene: TRBV28; D gene: .; J gene: TRBJ2-1; clone size: .; CDR3 DNA: TGTGCCAGCAGTTTACGAGCGGTCAATGAGCAGTTCTTC; CDR3 protein: CASSLRAVNEQFF
V gene: TRBV11-2; D gene: .; J gene: TRBJ2-7; clone size: .; CDR3 DNA: TGTGCCAGCAGCTTAGTCGGGTCTTTCTACGAGCAGTACTTC; CDR3 protein: CASSLVGSFYEQYF
V gene: TRBV28; D gene: .; J gene: TRBJ2-1; clone size: .; CDR3 DNA: TGTGCCAGCAGCTTGGGGGGTCGTGAGCAGTTCTTC; CDR3 protein: CASSLGGREQFF
V gene: TRBV7-9; D gene: .; J gene: TRBJ2-1; clone size: .; CDR3 DNA: TGTGCCAGCAGCAAACCGGTGGGGGGACCCTCCTACAATGAGCAGTTCTTC; CDR3 protein: CASSKPVGGPSYNEQFF
V gene: TRBV9; D gene: TRBD2; J gene: TRBJ2-5; clone size: medium-sized; CDR3 DNA: TGTGCCAGCAGCGTAGGAAACGGGGGGGCCTTGGAGACCCAGTACTTC; CDR3 protein: CASSVGNGGALETQYF
V gene: TRBV9; D gene: .; J gene: TRBJ1-1; clone size: .; CDR3 DNA: TGTGCCAGCAGCGTAGGAGATAACACTGAAGCTTTCTTT; CDR3 protein: CASSVGDNTEAFF
V gene: TRBV12-5; D gene: .; J gene: TRBJ1-1; clone size: .; CDR3 DNA: TGTGCTAGTGGTATTACTACAGGGCCCGAAGCTTTCTTT; CDR3 protein: CASGITTGPEAFF
V gene: TRBV27; D gene: TRBD1; J gene: TRBJ1-1; clone size: .; CDR3 DNA: TGTGCCAGCAGACCCCGGGACAGGGGCCCCAACACTGAAGCTTTCTTT; CDR3 protein: CASRPRDRGPNTEAFF
V gene: TRBV16; D gene: TRBD2; J gene: TRBJ2-5; clone size: .; CDR3 DNA: TGTGCCAGCAGCCAATCAACCACTAGCGGGAAGGAGACCCAGTACTTC; CDR3 protein: CASSQSTTSGKETQYF
V gene: TRBV10-2; D gene: .; J gene: TRBJ2-3; clone size: .; CDR3 DNA: TGCGCCAGCAGTGAGTCGCCCCTCGGAGGCACAGATACGCAGTATTTT; CDR3 protein: CASSESPLGGTDTQYF
V gene: TRBV14; D gene: .; J gene: TRBJ1-6; clone size: large; CDR3 DNA: TGTGCCAGCAGCCAAGATAACTTATTTAATTCACCCCTCCACTTT; CDR3 protein: CASSQDNLFNSPLHF
V gene: TRBV18; D gene: .; J gene: TRBJ2-2; clone size: once; CDR3 DNA: TGTGCCAGCTCCGAAGGACGGCGGGATCAGAACACCGGGGAGCTGTTTTTT; CDR3 protein: CASSEGRRDQNTGELFF
V gene: TRBV9; D gene: .; J gene: TRBJ2-3; clone size: .; CDR3 DNA: TGTGCCAGCAGCGTAGGGGGGAGGTACGCAGATACGCAGTATTTT; CDR3 protein: CASSVGGRYADTQYF
V gene: TRBV6-5; D gene: .; J gene: TRBJ2-7; clone size: .; CDR3 DNA: TGTGCCAGCAGTATAGCCTCCGGCAGGGCAGGGGAGCAGTACTTC; CDR3 protein: CASSIASGRAGEQYF
V gene: TRBV7-9; D gene: TRBD1; J gene: TRBJ2-3; clone size: few; CDR3 DNA: TGTGCCAGCAGCTTTGGGACAGGGGGCTTGGATACGCAGTATTTT; CDR3 protein: CASSFGTGGLDTQYF
V gene: TRBV4-3; D gene: TRBD1; J gene: TRBJ2-7; clone size: .; CDR3 DNA: TGCGCCAGCAGCCAGGGTGGGGCCGGGACAGGGGCCGAGCAGTATTTC; CDR3 protein: CASSQGGAGTGAEQYF
V gene: TRBV9; D gene: TRBD2; J gene: TRBJ2-1; clone size: .; CDR3 DNA: TGTGCCAGCAGCCAAACCCTAGCGGGGGGGCCTTTGAATGAGCAGTTCTTC; CDR3 protein: CASSQTLAGGPLNEQFF
V gene: TRBV7-6; D gene: .; J gene: TRBJ2-7; clone size: .; CDR3 DNA: TGTGCCAGCAGCCAGACGACATCTCAGTCCTACGAGCAGTACTTC; CDR3 protein: CASSQTTSQSYEQYF
V gene: TRBV19; D gene: TRBD1; J gene: TRBJ2-2; clone size: .; CDR3 DNA: TGTGCCAGTAGTTGGGGGACAGTGAACACCGGGGAGCTGTTTTTT; CDR3 protein: CASSWGTVNTGELFF
V gene: TRBV5-1; D gene: TRBD1; J gene: TRBJ2-1; clone size: .; CDR3 DNA: TGCGCCAGCAGCCCAACCTGGGGACAGGCGAGCTCCTACAATGAGCAGTTCTTC; CDR3 protein: CASSPTWGQASSYNEQFF
V gene: TRBV6-5; D gene: TRBD2; J gene: TRBJ2-1; clone size: once; CDR3 DNA: TGTGCCAGCAGTTCTAGCGGACCTGGGAATGAGCAGTTCTTC; CDR3 protein: CASSSSGPGNEQFF
V gene: TRBV14; D gene: .; J gene: TRBJ2-7; clone size: once; CDR3 DNA: TGTGCCAGCAGCCAATTCCGGGACAACATCTACGAGCAGTACTTC; CDR3 protein: CASSQFRDNIYEQYF
V gene: TRBV7-8; D gene: TRBD1; J gene: TRBJ2-7; clone size: .; CDR3 DNA: TGTGCCAGCAGCTTAGCGGGGGACAGGGGCTACGAGCAGTACTTC; CDR3 protein: CASSLAGDRGYEQYF
V gene: TRBV18; D gene: TRBD1; J gene: TRBJ2-7; clone size: .; CDR3 DNA: TGTGCCAGCTCACGACAGGGATATTTCTACGAGCAGTACTTC; CDR3 protein: CASSRQGYFYEQYF
V gene: TRBV21-1; D gene: .; J gene: TRBJ2-1; clone size: .; CDR3 DNA: TGTGCCAGCAGGGGGGCCGGGACAGGGAGCTACAATGAGCAGTTCTTC; CDR3 protein: CASRGAGTGSYNEQFF
V gene: TRBV13; D gene: TRBD2; J gene: TRBJ2-3; clone size: .; CDR3 DNA: TGTGCCAGCAGCCCGGGAGGCTTCACTAGCACAGATACGCAGTATTTT; CDR3 protein: CASSPGGFTSTDTQYF
V gene: TRBV15; D gene: .; J gene: TRBJ2-1; clone size: .; CDR3 DNA: TGTGCCATCGAAACCGATTTGGATCCCAGGGAGCAGTTCTTC; CDR3 protein: CAIETDLDPREQFF
V gene: TRBV4-2; D gene: .; J gene: TRBJ1-5; clone size: .; CDR3 DNA: TGTGCCAGCAGCCAGGTCTCCGGTCAGCCCCAGCATTTT; CDR3 protein: CASSQVSGQPQHF
V gene: TRBV7-7; D gene: .; J gene: TRBJ2-7; clone size: .; CDR3 DNA: TGTGCCAGCAGCTTAGCACAAGACTCCTACGAGCAGTACTTC; CDR3 protein: CASSLAQDSYEQYF
V gene: TRBV27; D gene: .; J gene: TRBJ1-1; clone size: .; CDR3 DNA: TGTGCCAGCAGTTTGAGCCAGGGGTACACTGAAGCTTTCTTT; CDR3 protein: CASSLSQGYTEAFF
V gene: TRBV9; D gene: .; J gene: TRBJ2-2; clone size: .; CDR3 DNA: TGTGCCAGCAGCGCCCCGCCATCCGGGGACACCGGGGAGCTGTTTTTT; CDR3 protein: CASSAPPSGDTGELFF
V gene: TRBV29-1; D gene: .; J gene: TRBJ1-1; clone size: .; CDR3 DNA: TGCAGCGTCGCGGACACCATGAACACTGAAGCTTTCTTT; CDR3 protein: CSVADTMNTEAFF